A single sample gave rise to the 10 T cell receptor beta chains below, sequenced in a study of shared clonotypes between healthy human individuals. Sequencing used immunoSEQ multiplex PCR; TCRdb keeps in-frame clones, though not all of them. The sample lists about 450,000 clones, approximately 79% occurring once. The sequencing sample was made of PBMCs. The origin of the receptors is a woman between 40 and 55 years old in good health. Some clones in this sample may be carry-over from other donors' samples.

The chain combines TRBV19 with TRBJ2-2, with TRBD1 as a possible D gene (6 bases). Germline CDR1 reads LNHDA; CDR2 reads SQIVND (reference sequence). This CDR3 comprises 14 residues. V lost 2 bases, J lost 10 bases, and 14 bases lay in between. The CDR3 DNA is TGTGCCAGTAGTATAAGTCTAGGACAGATGGAGCTGTTTTTT. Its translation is CASSISLGQMELFF.

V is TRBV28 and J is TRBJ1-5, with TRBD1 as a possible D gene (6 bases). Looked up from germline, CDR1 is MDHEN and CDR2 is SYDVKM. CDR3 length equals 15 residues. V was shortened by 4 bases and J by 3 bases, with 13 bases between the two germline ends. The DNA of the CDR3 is TGTGCCAGCAGTTCCCAACAGGGCCCCAATCAGCCCCAGCATTTT. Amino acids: CASSSQQGPNQPQHF.

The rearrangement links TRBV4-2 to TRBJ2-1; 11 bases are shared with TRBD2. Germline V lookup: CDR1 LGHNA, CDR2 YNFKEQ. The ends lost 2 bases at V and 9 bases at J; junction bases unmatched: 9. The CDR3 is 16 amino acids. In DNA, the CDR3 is TGTGCCAGCAGCCAATATGTAGCGGGAGGGCGGGGTGAGCAGTTCTTC. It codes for CASSQYVAGGRGEQFF.

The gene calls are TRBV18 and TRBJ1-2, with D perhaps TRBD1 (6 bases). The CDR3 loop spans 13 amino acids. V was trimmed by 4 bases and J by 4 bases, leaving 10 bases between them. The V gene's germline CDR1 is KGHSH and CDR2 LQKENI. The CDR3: CASSQTGGYGYTF. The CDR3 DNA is TGTGCCAGCTCACAGACAGGAGGCTATGGCTACACCTTC. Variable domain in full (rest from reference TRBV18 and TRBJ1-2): NAGVMQNPRHLVRRRGQEARLRCSPMKGHSHVYWYRQLPEEGLKFMVYLQKENIIDESGMPKERFSAEFPKEGPSILRIQQVVRGDSAAYFCASSQTGGYGYTFGSGTRLTVV.

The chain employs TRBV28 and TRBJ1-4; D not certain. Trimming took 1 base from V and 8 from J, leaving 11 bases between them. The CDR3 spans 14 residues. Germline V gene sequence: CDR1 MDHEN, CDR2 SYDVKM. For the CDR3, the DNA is TGTGCCAGCAGTTTATCGGACTCGAGGGAAAAACTGTTTTTT. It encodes CASSLSDSREKLFF.

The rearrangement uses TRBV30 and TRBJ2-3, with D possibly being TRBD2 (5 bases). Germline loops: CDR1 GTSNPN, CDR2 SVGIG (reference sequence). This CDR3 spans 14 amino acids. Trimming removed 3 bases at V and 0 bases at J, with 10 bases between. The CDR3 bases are TGTGCCTGGAGCGCCGGGATCAGCACAGATACGCAGTATTTT. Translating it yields CAWSAGISTDTQYF.

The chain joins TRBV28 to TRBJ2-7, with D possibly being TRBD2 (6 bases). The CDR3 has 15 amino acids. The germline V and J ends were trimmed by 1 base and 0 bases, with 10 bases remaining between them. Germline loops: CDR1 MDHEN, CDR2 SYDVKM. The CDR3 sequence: CASSLSLASSYEQYF. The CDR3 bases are TGTGCCAGCAGTTTATCCCTAGCGAGCTCCTACGAGCAGTACTTC.

The CDR3 loop reads CASSQGVNSYEQYF. In DNA form, the CDR3 reads TGTGCCAGCTCGCAGGGGGTGAACTCCTACGAGCAGTACTTC. V and J are TRBV18 and TRBJ2-7; 7 positions agree with TRBD1. Germline CDR1 KGHSH, CDR2 LQKENI. CDR3 size: 14 residues. Losses at the gene ends were 6 bases for V and 0 bases for J; bases not matched to a gene: 5.

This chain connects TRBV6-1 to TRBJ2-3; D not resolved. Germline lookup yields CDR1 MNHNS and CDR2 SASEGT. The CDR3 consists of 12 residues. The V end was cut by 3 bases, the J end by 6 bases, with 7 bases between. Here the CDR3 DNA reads TGTGCCAGCAGTGACGGATCTGATACGCAGTATTTT. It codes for CASSDGSDTQYF.

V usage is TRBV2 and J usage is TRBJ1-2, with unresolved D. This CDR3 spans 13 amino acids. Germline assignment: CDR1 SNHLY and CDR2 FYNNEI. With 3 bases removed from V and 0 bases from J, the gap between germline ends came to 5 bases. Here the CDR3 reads CASSDASNYGYTF. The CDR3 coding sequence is TGTGCCAGCAGTGATGCCTCTAACTATGGCTACACCTTC.